This T cell receptor (beta chain) derives from a study of blood T cell repertoires in COVID-19. Original processing notes: Counts of nucleated cells, estimated from reference gene primer amplification, were obtained. Assay: immunoSEQ multiplex PCR; the TCRdb copy retains only in-frame clones and omits some. V, J and clone size were drawn from that table, and D and trimming were deduced from the DNA. The table has some 300,000 clones, under 90% seen once. Participant age was about 18 to 89 years, and participants resided in roughly 25 US areas. Allocation to cohorts depended on clinical history reported by the participants. Those designated as exposed participants met a COVID-19 case within 2 weeks before study entry. V was cut by 0 bases and J by 4 bases, with 14 bases left in between. The V gene's germline CDR1 is SGHKS and CDR2 YYEKEE (reference sequence). The CDR3 spans 15 residues.

This chain links TRBV5-5 with TRBJ2-7; weak D call: TRBD2 (6 bases). The receptor comes from a woman in her 50s who had been exposed to COVID-19. The sample consisted of PBMCs or T cells enriched from blood (not recorded which). DNA for the CDR3: TGTGCCAGCAGCTTGGGTCCGGGACTGAATTACGAGCAGTACTTC. This codes for CASSLGPGLNYEQYF. The full variable domain, in which reference TRBV5-5 and TRBJ2-7 provide the parts outside the CDR3, is DAGVTQSPTHLIKTRGQQVTLRCSPISGHKSVSWYQQVLGQGPQFIFQYYEKEERGRGNFPDRFSARQFPNYSSELNVNALLLGDSALYLCASSLGPGLNYEQYFGPGTRLTVT.